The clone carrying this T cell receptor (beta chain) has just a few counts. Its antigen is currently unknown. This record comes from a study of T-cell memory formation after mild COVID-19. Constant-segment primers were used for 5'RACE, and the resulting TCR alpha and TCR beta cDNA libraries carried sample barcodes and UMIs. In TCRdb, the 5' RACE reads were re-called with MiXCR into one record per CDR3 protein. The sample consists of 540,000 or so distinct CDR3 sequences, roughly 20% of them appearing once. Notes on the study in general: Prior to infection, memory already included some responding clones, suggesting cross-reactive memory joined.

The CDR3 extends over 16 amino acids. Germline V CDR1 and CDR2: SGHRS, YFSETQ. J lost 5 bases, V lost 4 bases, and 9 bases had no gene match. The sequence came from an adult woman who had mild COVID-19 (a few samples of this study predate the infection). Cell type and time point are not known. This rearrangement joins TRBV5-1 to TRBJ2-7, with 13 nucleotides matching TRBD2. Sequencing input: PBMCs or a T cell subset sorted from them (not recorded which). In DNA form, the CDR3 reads TGCGCCAGCAGCACGGGACTAGCGGGGCATCGGCACGAGCAGTACTTC. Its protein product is CASSTGLAGHRHEQYF.